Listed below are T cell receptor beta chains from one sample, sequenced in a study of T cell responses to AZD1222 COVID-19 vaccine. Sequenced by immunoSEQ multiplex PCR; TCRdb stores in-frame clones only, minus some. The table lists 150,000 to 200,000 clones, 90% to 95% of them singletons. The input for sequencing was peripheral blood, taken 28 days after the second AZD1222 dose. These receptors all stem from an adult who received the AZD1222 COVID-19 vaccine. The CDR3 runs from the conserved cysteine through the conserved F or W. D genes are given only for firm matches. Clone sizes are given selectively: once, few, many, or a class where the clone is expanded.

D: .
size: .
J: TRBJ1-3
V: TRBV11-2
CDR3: CASSSGNTIYF
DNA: TGTGCCAGCAGCTCTGGAAACACCATATATTTT

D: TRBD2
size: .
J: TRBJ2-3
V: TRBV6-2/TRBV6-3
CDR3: CASSYVGGATDTQYF
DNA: TGTGCCAGCAGTTATGTCGGGGGGGCCACAGATACGCAGTATTTT

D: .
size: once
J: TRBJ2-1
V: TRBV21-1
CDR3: CASSGRTSGGALYCHEQFF
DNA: TGTGCCAGCAGCGGTCGGACTAGCGGGGGGGCATTATATTGCCATGAGCAGTTCTTC

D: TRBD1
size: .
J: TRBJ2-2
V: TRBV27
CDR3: CASRGTVNTGELFF
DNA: TGTGCCAGTCGAGGGACAGTAAACACCGGGGAGCTGTTTTTT

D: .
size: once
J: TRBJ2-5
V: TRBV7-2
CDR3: CASSPGAARGAQYF
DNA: TGTGCCAGCAGCCCGGGGGCTGCCCGGGGGGCCCAGTACTTC

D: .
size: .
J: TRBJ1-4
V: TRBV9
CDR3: CASSPRSRGGNEKLFF
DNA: TGTGCCAGCAGCCCGCGTAGCCGAGGGGGAAATGAAAAACTGTTTTTT

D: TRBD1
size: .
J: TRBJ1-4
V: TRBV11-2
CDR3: CASSATGGEEKLFF
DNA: TGTGCCAGCAGCGCGACAGGGGGCGAGGAAAAACTGTTTTTT

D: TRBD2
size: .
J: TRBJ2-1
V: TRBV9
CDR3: CASSSGLAGVEQFF
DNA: TGTGCCAGCAGCTCGGGACTAGCGGGAGTTGAGCAGTTCTTC

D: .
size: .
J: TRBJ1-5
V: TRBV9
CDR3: CASSQDGNSNQPQHF
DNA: TGTGCCAGCAGCCAGGACGGGAATAGCAATCAGCCCCAGCATTTT

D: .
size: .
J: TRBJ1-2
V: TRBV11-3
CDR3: CASSIRNNYGYTF
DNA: TGTGCCAGCAGCATAAGGAATAACTATGGCTACACCTTC

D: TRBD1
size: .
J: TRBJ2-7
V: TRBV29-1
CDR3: CSVEDRTGDYEQYF
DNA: TGCAGCGTTGAAGACCGGACAGGGGACTACGAGCAGTACTTC

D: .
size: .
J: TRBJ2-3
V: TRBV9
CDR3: CASSVGPGLSTDTQYF
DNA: TGTGCCAGCAGCGTAGGGCCAGGGCTTAGCACAGATACGCAGTATTTT

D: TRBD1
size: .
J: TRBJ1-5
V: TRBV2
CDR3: CASRATGGGNQPQHF
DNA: TGTGCCAGCAGAGCGACAGGGGGCGGGAATCAGCCCCAGCATTTT

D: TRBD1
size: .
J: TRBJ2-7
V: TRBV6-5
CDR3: CASSYSRGLGSYEQYF
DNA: TGTGCCAGCAGTTACTCCAGGGGGCTGGGCTCCTACGAGCAGTACTTC

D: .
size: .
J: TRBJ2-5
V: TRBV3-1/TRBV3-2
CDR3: CASSQGGWRGKSLETQYF
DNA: TGTGCCAGCAGCCAAGGGGGGTGGAGAGGGAAGTCGTTGGAGACCCAGTACTTC

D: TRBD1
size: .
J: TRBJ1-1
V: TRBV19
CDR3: CASSAGQWNTEAFF
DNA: TGTGCCAGTAGTGCGGGACAGTGGAACACTGAAGCTTTCTTT

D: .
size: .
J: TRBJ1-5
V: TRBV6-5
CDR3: CASRVQRDQPQHF
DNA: TGTGCCAGCAGGGTACAGCGAGATCAGCCCCAGCATTTT

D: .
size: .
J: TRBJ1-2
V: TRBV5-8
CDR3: CASSLAAGVYGYTF
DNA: TGTGCCAGCAGCTTGGCCGCCGGCGTCTATGGCTACACCTTC

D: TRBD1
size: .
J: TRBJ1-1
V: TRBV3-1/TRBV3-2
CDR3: CASSLGQANTEAFF
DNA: TGTGCCAGCAGCCTAGGACAGGCGAACACTGAAGCTTTCTTT

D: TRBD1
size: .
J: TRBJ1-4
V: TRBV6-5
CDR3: CASRRGPTNEKLFF
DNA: TGTGCCAGCAGAAGGGGGCCAACTAATGAAAAACTGTTTTTT

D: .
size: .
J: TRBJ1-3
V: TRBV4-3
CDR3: CASSHSPGTVLYF
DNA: TGCGCCAGCAGCCATTCCCCCGGGACGGTCCTATATTTT

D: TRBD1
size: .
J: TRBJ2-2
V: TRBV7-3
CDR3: CASSLRTGITGELFF
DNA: TGTGCCAGCAGCTTAAGGACAGGGATAACCGGGGAGCTGTTTTTT

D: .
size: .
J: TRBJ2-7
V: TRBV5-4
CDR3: CASSWGEGIEQYF
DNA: TGTGCCAGCAGCTGGGGAGAAGGGATCGAGCAGTACTTC

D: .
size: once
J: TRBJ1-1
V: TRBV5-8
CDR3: CASTRSVARATEAFF
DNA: TGTGCCAGCACCAGATCGGTGGCCAGGGCCACTGAAGCTTTCTTT

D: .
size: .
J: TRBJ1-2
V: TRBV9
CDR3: CASSVDGGSIYGYTF
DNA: TGTGCCAGCAGCGTAGACGGGGGCTCCATCTATGGCTACACCTTC

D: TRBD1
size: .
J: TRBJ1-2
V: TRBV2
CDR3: CASSEGQANYGYTF
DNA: TGTGCCAGCAGTGAGGGACAGGCTAACTATGGCTACACCTTC

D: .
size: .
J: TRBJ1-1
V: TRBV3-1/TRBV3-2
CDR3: CASSQFEGNTEAFF
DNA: TGTGCCAGCAGCCAATTTGAGGGGAACACTGAAGCTTTCTTT

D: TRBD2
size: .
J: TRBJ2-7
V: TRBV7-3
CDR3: CASSSGPPGTSSYEQYF
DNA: TGTGCCAGCAGCTCGGGCCCTCCGGGGACTAGTTCCTACGAGCAGTACTTC

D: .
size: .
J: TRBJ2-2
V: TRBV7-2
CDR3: CASSLAPRPNTGELFF
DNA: TGTGCCAGCAGCTTAGCGCCCCGGCCGAACACCGGGGAGCTGTTTTTT

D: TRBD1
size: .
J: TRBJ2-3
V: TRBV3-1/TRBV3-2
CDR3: CASSQGQGHTDTQYF
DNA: TGTGCCAGCAGCCAAGGACAGGGCCACACAGATACGCAGTATTTT

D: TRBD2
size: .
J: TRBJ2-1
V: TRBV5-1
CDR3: CASSLDRTSGDEQFF
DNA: TGCGCCAGCAGCTTGGACCGGACTAGTGGCGATGAGCAGTTCTTC

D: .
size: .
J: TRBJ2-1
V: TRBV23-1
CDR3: CASSLGAGGYNEQFF
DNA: TGCGCCAGCAGTCTCGGGGCAGGCGGCTACAATGAGCAGTTCTTC

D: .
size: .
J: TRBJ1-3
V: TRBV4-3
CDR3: CASSLIRSSGNTIYF
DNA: TGCGCCAGCAGCCTGATCCGGAGCTCTGGAAACACCATATATTTT

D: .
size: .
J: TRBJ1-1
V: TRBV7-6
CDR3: CASSLVGAENTEAFF
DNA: TGTGCCAGCAGCTTAGTAGGGGCGGAGAACACTGAAGCTTTCTTT

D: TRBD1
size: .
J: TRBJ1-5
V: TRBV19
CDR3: CASSQQGRNQPQHF
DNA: TGTGCCAGTAGCCAACAGGGGCGCAATCAGCCCCAGCATTTT

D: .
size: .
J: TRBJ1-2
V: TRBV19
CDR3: CASRRDREANYGYTF
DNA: TGTGCCAGTAGGAGAGACAGAGAGGCTAACTATGGCTACACCTTC

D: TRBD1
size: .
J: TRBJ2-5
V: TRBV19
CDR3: CATSRGRGQETQYF
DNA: TGTGCCACCTCACGGGGCAGGGGGCAAGAGACCCAGTACTTC

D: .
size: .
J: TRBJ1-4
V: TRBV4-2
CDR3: CASSQATGATNEKLFF
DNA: TGTGCCAGCAGCCAAGCAACAGGTGCAACTAATGAAAAACTGTTTTTT

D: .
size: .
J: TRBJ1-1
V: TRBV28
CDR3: CASTPGARTEAFF
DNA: TGTGCCAGCACCCCTGGGGCCCGCACTGAAGCTTTCTTT

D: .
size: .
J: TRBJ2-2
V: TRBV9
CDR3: CASSGPSTGELFF
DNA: TGTGCCAGCAGCGGCCCCAGCACCGGGGAGCTGTTTTTT

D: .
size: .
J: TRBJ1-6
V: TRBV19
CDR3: CASNRQRDSPLHF
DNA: TGTGCCAGTAACCGGCAGAGAGATTCACCCCTCCACTTT

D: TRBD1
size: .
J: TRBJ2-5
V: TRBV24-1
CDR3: CATSGETGVKETQYF
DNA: TGTGCCACCAGTGGAGAGACAGGGGTGAAAGAGACCCAGTACTTC

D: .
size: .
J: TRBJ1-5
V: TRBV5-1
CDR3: CASSSLVGQPQHF
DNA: TGCGCCAGCAGCTCACTTGTGGGTCAGCCCCAGCATTTT

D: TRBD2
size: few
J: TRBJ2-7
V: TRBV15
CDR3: CATSPTSGSYEQYF
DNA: TGTGCCACCAGCCCCACTAGCGGGAGCTACGAGCAGTACTTC